These 10 T cell receptor beta chains share one sample of origin, sequenced in a study of long-term antiretroviral therapy in people with HIV (dated by TCRdb to the early 2020s). The immunoSEQ hsTCRB v3.0 assay was used at survey level resolution for TRB variable region sequencing. Here the immuneACCESS table is served through TCRdb, limited to in-frame sequences with V and J called. Missing clones are a known gap in these copies; in checked studies unresolved V genes cover under half, and the rest lacks a known reason. Counted in this sample were 29,000 or so clones; nearly 95% of them appeared once. Over 5% of the sample is taken by the ten largest. The starting material was unsorted PBMCs, obtained about 6.7 years after starting antiretroviral therapy. These TCRs come from a woman aged 40 to 49 with HIV.

The chain has TRBV7-9 and TRBJ1-2; 7 positions agree with TRBD1. Looked up from germline, CDR1 is SEHNR and CDR2 is FQNEAQ (reference sequence). V trimming: 5 bases; J trimming: 0 bases; junction bases outside the gene matches: 3. The CDR3 runs to 14 residues. The CDR3 region is CASSPGQTNYGYTF. The CDR3 nucleotides are TGTGCCAGCAGCCCGGGACAGACTAACTATGGCTACACCTTC.

This clone appeared a few times. CDR3 bases: TGCGCCAGCAGACGCAGTGAAATGAACACTGAAGCTTTCTTT. It is translated as CASRRSEMNTEAFF. The chain carries TRBV5-1 and TRBJ1-1; D gene unclear. From germline, CDR1 is SGHRS and CDR2 YFSETQ. The CDR3 has 14 residues. V was shortened by 5 bases and J by 0 bases, with 11 bases between the two germline ends.

The V gene is TRBV5-1, the J gene TRBJ1-1; D perhaps matches TRBD1 (6 bases). CDR3 length: 15 amino acids. CDR1 and CDR2 from the germline V gene are SGHRS and YFSETQ. The ends were cut back, 0 bases at V and 0 bases at J, with 9 bases in the middle. CDR3 nucleotides: TGCGCCAGCAGCTTGGAGGGGGGCCTGAACACTGAAGCTTTCTTT. Protein: CASSLEGGLNTEAFF.

This chain links TRBV29-1 with TRBJ2-1, with D perhaps matching TRBD1 or TRBD2 (6 bases each). Trimming took 0 bases from V and 3 from J, leaving 21 bases between them. CDR1 and CDR2 (germline): SQVTM, ANQGSEA. There are 18 residues in the CDR3. The CDR3 loop is CSVEDPWGAKGGYNEQFF. The DNA for the CDR3 is TGCAGCGTTGAAGATCCCTGGGGGGCAAAGGGTGGCTACAATGAGCAGTTCTTC.

J is TRBJ1-2 and V is TRBV7-2; D might be TRBD1 (5 bases). Trimming pared 5 bases from V and 6 bases from J, leaving 19 bases between. This CDR3 has 15 amino acids. The germline V gene encodes CDR1 SGHTA and CDR2 FQGNSA. The CDR3 is CASSEGGGSYDGYTF. Written as DNA, the CDR3 is TGTGCCAGCAGCGAGGGCGGGGGTTCGTATGATGGCTACACCTTC.

This rearrangement joins TRBV4-1 to TRBJ1-5; 8 bases are a match to TRBD1. The CDR3 is made up of 16 amino acids. Germline V gives CDR1 MGHRA, CDR2 YSYEKL. With V trimmed by 1 base and J by 3 bases, 5 bases remained unmatched. The CDR3 DNA is TGCGCCAGCAGCCAAGCCCCACAGGGGGTCAATCAGCCCCAGCATTTT. Amino acids: CASSQAPQGVNQPQHF.

The chain joins TRBV27 to TRBJ1-5, with unresolved D. The CDR3 is made up of 17 amino acids. Germline values: CDR1 MNHEY, CDR2 SMNVEV (reference sequence). V was pared by 5 bases and J by 2 bases, with 19 bases between. The CDR3 loop reads CASSSLGNPKGNQPQHF. The DNA of the CDR3 is TGTGCCAGCAGTAGCCTCGGGAACCCCAAGGGCAATCAGCCCCAGCATTTT.

The chain carries TRBV30 and TRBJ1-1; D uncertain. The germline V gene has CDR1 GTSNPN and CDR2 SVGIG (reference sequence). Trimming took off 3 bases at V and 1 base at J, with 6 bases between the two ends. There are 12 residues in the CDR3. The CDR3 protein is CAWSNTNTEAFF. The CDR3 region has the DNA TGTGCCTGGAGCAACACGAACACTGAAGCTTTCTTT.

Turning to this clone: The conserved phenylalanine or tryptophan normally closing the CDR3 is absent here, so this likely arose from a read error. It is unclear where the CDR3 begins or ends on the DNA, so no DNA is shown, and the CDR3 is as TCRdb lists it. The rearrangement links TRBV12-2 to TRBJ2-7; the D call of TRBD2 is as the table states it, not checked on the DNA. TRBV12-2 is shown as a pseudogene. The CDR3 is 11 amino acids long, termini counted. The chain's CDR3 is CASRRVKRVRL.

In its sample, this clone was seen once. The chain uses TRBV7-2 and TRBJ2-1; possibly TRBD2 for D (6 bases). CDR3 length: 15 residues. The germline gives CDR1 SGHTA, CDR2 FQGNSA. The V end lost 5 bases, the J end lost 8 bases, and 19 bases lay between the germline ends. The CDR3 loop is CASSTLAEENHEQFF. CDR3 sequence (DNA): TGTGCCAGCAGCACTTTAGCGGAGGAGAACCATGAGCAGTTCTTC.